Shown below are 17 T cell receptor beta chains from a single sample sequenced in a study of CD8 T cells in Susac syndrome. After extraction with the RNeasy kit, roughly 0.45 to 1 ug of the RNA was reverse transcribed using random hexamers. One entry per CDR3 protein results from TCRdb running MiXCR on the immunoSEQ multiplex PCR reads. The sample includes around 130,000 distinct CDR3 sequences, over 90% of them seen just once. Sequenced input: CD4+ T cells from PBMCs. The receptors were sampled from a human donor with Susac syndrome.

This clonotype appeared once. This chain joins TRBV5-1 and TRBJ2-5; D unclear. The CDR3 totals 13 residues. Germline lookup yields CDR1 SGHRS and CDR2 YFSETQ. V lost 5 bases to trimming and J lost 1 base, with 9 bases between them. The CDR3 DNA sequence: TGCGCCAGCAGGGTTTTTCCCCAAGAGACCCAGTACTTC. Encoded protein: CASRVFPQETQYF.

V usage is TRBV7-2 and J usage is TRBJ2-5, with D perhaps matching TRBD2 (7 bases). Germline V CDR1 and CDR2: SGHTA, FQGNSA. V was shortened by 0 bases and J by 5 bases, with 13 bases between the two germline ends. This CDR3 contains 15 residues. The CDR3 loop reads CASSLARPGGETQYF. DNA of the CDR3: TGTGCCAGCAGCTTAGCTCGACCGGGGGGCGAGACCCAGTACTTC.

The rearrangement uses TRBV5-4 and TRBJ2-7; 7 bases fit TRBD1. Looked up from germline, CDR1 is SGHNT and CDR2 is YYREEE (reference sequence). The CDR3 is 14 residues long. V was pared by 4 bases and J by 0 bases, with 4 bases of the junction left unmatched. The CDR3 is CASSPRTGSYEQYF. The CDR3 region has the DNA TGTGCCAGCAGCCCTAGGACAGGCTCCTACGAGCAGTACTTC.

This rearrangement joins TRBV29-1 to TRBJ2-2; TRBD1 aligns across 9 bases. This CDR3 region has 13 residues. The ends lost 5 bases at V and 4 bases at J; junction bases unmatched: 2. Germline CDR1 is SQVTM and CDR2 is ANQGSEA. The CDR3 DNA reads TGCAGCGTTAGGACAGGGGCCACCGGGGAGCTGTTTTTT. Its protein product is CSVRTGATGELFF.

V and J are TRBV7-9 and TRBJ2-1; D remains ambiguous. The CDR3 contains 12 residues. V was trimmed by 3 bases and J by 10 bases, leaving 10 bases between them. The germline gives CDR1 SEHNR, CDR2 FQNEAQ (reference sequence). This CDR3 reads CASSLDRSEQFF. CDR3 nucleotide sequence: TGTGCCAGCAGCTTGGACCGGTCGGAGCAGTTCTTC.

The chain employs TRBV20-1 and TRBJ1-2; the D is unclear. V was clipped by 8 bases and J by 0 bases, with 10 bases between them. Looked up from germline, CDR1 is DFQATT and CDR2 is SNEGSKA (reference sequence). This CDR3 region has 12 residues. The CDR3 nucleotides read TGCAGTCCCACCGACACTAACTATGGCTACACCTTC. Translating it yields CSPTDTNYGYTF.

Written as DNA, the CDR3 is TGTGCCACCAGTGATTTTCGGGGGGAGACCCAGTACTTC. The encoded protein is CATSDFRGETQYF. The chain carries TRBV24-1 and TRBJ2-5; D may be TRBD2 (6 bases). The CDR3 totals 13 residues. Germline V gives CDR1 KGHDR, CDR2 SFDVKD. V lost 1 base to trimming and J lost 5 bases, with 7 bases between them.

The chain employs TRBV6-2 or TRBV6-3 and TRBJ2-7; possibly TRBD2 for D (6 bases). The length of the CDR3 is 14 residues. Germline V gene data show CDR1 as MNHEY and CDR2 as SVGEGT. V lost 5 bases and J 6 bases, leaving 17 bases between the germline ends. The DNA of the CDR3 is TGTGCCAGCAGTACGCCCGGGAGACCCAGCGAGCAGTACTTC. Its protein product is CASSTPGRPSEQYF.

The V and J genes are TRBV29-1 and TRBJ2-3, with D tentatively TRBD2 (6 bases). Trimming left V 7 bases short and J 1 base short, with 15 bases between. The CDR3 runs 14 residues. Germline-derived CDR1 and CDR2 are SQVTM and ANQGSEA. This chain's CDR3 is CSAEGASGTDTQYF. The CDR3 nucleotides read TGCAGCGCCGAAGGGGCTAGCGGCACAGATACGCAGTATTTT.

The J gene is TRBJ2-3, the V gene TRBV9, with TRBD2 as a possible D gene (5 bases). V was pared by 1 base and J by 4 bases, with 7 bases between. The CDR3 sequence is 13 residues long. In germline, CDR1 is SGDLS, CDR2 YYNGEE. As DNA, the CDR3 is TGTGCCAGCAGCGTATTACTAGCAGATACGCAGTATTTT. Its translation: CASSVLLADTQYF.

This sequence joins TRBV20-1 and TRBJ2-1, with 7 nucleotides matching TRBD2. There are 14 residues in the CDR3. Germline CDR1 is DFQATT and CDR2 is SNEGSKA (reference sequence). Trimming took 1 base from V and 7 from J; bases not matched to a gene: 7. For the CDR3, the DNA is TGCAGTGCTAGAGTTGCGGGAGTGAGGAATGAGCAGTTCTTC. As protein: CSARVAGVRNEQFF.

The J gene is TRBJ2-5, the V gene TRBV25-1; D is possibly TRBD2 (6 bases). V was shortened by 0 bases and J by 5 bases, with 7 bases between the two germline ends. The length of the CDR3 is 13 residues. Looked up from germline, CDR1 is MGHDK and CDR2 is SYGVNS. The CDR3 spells CASSEYGGETQYF. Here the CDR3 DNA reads TGTGCCAGCAGTGAATATGGGGGGGAGACCCAGTACTTC.

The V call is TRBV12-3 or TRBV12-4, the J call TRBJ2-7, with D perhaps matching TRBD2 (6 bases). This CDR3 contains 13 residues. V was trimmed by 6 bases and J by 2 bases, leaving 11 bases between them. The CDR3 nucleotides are TGTGCCAGCAGACTAGCTCTAGCCTACGAGCAGTACTTC. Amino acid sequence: CASRLALAYEQYF.

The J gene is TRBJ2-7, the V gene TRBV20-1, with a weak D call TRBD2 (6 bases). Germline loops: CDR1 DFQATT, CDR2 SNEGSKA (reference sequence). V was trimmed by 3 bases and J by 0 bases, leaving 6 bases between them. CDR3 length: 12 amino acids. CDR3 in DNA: TGCAGTGCTAGCGGGAGCTCCTACGAGCAGTACTTC. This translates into CSASGSSYEQYF.

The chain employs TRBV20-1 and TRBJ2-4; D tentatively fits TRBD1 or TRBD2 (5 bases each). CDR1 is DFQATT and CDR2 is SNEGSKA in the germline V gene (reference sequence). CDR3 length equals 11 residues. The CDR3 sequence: CSVEGSNIQYF. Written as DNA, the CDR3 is TGCAGCGTCGAGGGGAGTAACATTCAGTACTTC.

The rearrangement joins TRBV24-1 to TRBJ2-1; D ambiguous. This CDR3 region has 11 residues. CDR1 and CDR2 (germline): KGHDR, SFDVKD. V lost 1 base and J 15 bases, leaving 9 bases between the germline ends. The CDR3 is CATSDLGWSFF. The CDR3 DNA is TGTGCCACCAGTGATTTAGGGTGGTCGTTCTTC.

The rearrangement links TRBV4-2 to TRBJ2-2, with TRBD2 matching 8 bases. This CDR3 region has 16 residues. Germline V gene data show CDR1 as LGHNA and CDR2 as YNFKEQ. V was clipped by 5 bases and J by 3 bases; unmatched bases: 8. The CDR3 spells CASSAAGGSDTGELFF. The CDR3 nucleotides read TGTGCCAGCAGCGCCGCGGGGGGCTCGGACACCGGGGAGCTGTTTTTT.